This record covers a single T cell receptor (beta chain). Its antigen remains unknown. This specimen comes from a study of a mutant IDH1 vaccine in newly diagnosed glioma. Across the study: The start of vaccination came 4-6 weeks after radiotherapy alone, or with temozolomide cycles. Before enrollment, patients got radiotherapy alone, temozolomide alone, or mostly the combination. At week 47 came visit V13, while visit V12 had come at week 35.

The data were produced by immunoSEQ multiplex PCR, yet TCRdb's version contains in-frame clones alone and is incomplete. This sample has roughly 50,000 clones, with 84% found just once. Time point defined: week 35, safety follow-up. Alongside topical imiquimod, each dose of vaccine comprised 300 ug of mutant IDH1 20-mer peptide. Patients came in for eight vaccinations, in weeks 1, 3, 5, 7, 11, 15, 19 and 23. The sequence derives from a young woman with glioma. Sequences were derived from PBMCs, sampled from a glioma patient whose treatment included an IDH1 peptide vaccine.

CDR3 sequence: CASSLGTGNYGYTF. DNA of the CDR3: TGTGCCAGCAGCTTGGGGACGGGAAACTATGGCTACACCTTC. The chain is built from TRBV7-2 and TRBJ1-2; perhaps TRBD1 as D (5 bases). This CDR3 spans 14 amino acids. V shed 3 bases and J shed 2 bases, with 10 bases lying between them. Germline lookup yields CDR1 SGHTA and CDR2 FQGNSA.